The 6 T cell receptor beta chains below come from one sample, sequenced in a study of T cells expressing NK-cell markers. No DNA is given; TCRdb re-called the 5' RACE reads and lists each CDR3 protein once. In all, the sample yields about 370,000 distinct CDR3 sequences. Source material: blood T cells: a sorted CD56 or NKG2C T cell subset, CD4+ or CD8+ T cells, or bulk PBMC T cells (not recorded which). The receptors here all came from a woman aged 45-65 years in good health.

The CDR3 here is CASSFTLLMNTEAFF. This chain joins TRBV5-5 and TRBJ1-1. Germline CDR1 SGHKS, CDR2 YYEKEE (reference sequence). The CDR3 totals 15 residues.

The V and J genes are TRBV24-1 and TRBJ2-2; the D gene TCRdb calls, TRBD2, cannot be checked with no DNA. CDR1 KGHDR and CDR2 SFDVKD come from the germline V gene. This CDR3 has 17 residues. The CDR3 reads CATSDGRRTSGFGELFF.

The chain has TRBV5-1 and TRBJ2-3. CDR1 is SGHRS, CDR2 YFSETQ, per germline. This CDR3 contains 14 residues. Here the CDR3 reads CASWPGLSTDTQYF.

J is TRBJ2-5 and V is TRBV6-1. This CDR3 is built from 13 residues. Germline V gives CDR1 MNHNS, CDR2 SASEGT. CDR3 protein: CASSATWGETQYF.

V gene TRBV5-6 combines with J gene TRBJ2-5; there is no DNA to check the TCRdb D call of TRBD2. The germline CDR1 and CDR2 sequences are SGHDT and YYEEEE. CDR3 length: 16 residues. The CDR3 sequence: CASSPRRQGEPRTQYF. The full variable domain, completed using reference TRBV5-6 and TRBJ2-5, is DAGVTQSPTHLIKTRGQQVTLRCSPKSGHDTVSWYQQALGQGPQFIFQYYEEEERQRGNFPDRFSGHQFPNYSSELNVNALLLGDSALYLCASSPRRQGEPRTQYFGPGTRLLVL.

CDR3 sequence reads: CASRATAIKNIQYF. V gene TRBV2 combines with J gene TRBJ2-4. The CDR3 has 14 residues. The germline V gene encodes CDR1 SNHLY and CDR2 FYNNEI. The full variable domain, rest sourced from reference TRBV2 and TRBJ2-4, is EPEVTQTPSHQVTQMGQEVILRCVPISNHLYFYWYRQILGQKVEFLVSFYNNEISEKSEIFDDQFSVERPDGSNFTLKIRSTKLEDSAMYFCASRATAIKNIQYFGAGTRLSVL.